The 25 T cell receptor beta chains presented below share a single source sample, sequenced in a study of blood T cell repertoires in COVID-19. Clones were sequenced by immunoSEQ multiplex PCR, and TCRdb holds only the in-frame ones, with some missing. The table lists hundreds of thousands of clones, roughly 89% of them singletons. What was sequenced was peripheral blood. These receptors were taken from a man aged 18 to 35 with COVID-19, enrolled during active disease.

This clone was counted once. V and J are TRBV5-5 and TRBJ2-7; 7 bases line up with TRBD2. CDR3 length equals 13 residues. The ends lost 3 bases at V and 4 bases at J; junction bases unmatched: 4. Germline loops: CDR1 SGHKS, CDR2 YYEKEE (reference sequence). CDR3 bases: TGTGCCAGCAGCTACGGGGGGTGGTACGAGCAGTACTTC. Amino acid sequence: CASSYGGWYEQYF.

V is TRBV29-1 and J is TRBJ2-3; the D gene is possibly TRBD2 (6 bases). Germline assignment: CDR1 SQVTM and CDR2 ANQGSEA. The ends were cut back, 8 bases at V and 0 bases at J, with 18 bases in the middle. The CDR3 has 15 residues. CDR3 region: CSTTGGDRSTDTQYF. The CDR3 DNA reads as TGCAGCACGACGGGCGGGGATAGAAGCACAGATACGCAGTATTTT.

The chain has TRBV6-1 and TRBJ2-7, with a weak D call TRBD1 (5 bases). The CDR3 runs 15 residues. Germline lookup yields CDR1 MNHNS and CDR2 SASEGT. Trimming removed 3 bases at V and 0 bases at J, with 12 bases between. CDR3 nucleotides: TGTGCCAGCAGTGACATGCCAGGGATCTCCTACGAGCAGTACTTC. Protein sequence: CASSDMPGISYEQYF.

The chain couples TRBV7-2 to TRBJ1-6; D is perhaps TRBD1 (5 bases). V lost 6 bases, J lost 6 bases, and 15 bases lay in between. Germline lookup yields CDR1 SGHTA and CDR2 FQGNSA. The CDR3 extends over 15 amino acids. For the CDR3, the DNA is TGTGCCAGCAGAGATCAGGGTTTTGCTAATTCACCCCTCCACTTT. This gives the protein CASRDQGFANSPLHF.

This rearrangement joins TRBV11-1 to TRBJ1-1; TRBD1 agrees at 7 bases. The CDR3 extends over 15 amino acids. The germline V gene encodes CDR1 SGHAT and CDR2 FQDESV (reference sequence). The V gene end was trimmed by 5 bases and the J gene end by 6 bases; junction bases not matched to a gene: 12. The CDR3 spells CASSTDGTVYAEAFF. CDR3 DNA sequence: TGTGCCAGCAGCACCGACGGGACAGTGTATGCTGAAGCTTTCTTT.

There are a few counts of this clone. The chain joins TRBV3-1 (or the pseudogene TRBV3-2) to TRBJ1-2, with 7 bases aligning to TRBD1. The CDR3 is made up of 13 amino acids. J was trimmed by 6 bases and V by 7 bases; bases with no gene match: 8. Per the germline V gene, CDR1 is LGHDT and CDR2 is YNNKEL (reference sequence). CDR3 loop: CASTARGGHGYTF. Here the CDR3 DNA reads TGTGCCAGCACCGCTAGAGGGGGCCATGGCTACACCTTC.

The CDR3 sequence: CASSPRGQSYEQYF. CDR3 DNA sequence: TGTGCCAGCTCACCCCGGGGACAGTCCTACGAGCAGTACTTC. This chain joins TRBV18 and TRBJ2-7, with 7 bases fitting TRBD1. Unmatched junction bases numbered 3, after V lost 3 bases and J lost 1 base. Per germline, CDR1 KGHSH and CDR2 LQKENI. The CDR3 sequence is 14 residues long.

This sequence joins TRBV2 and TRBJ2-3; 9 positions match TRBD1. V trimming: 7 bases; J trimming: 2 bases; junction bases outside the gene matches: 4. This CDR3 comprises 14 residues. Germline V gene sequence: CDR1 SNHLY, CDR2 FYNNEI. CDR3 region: CASTRDRDTDTQYF. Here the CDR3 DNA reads TGTGCCAGCACTAGGGACAGGGACACAGATACGCAGTATTTT.

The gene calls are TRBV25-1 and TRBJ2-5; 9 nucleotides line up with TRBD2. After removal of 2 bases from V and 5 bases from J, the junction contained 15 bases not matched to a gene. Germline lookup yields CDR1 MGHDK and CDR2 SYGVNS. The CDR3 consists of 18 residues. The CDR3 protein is CASSEKSTAGGAWETQYF. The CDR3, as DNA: TGTGCCAGCAGTGAAAAGTCAACGGCGGGAGGGGCCTGGGAGACCCAGTACTTC.

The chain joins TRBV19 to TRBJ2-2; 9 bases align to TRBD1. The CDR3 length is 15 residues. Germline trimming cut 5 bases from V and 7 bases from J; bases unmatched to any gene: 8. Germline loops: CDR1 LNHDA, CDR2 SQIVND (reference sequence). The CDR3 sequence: CASSVTGQGIGELFF. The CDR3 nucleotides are TGTGCCAGTAGTGTTACGGGACAGGGTATCGGGGAGCTGTTTTTT.

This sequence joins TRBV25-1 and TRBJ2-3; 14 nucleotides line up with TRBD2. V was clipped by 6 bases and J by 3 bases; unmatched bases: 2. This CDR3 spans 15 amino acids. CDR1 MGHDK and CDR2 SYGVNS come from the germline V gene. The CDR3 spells CASRWTSGRTDTQYF. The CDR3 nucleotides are TGTGCCAGCAGATGGACTAGCGGGAGGACAGATACGCAGTATTTT.

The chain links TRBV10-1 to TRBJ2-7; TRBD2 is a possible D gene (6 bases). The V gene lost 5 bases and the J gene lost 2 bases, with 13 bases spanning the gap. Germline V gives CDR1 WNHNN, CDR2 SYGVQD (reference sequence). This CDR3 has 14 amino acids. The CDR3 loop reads CASSPGLHTYEQYF. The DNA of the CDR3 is TGCGCCAGCAGTCCCGGACTACACACCTACGAGCAGTACTTC.

As DNA, the CDR3 is TGTGCCAGCAGAAGGCTAGCGGGGGCCGGCTACAATGAGCAGTTCTTC. It translates to CASRRLAGAGYNEQFF. The chain is built from TRBV5-4 and TRBJ2-1; 10 bases are a match to TRBD2. CDR3 size: 16 residues. Trimming at V came to 5 bases and at J to 3 bases, leaving 8 bases not matched to a gene. CDR1 and CDR2 from the germline V gene are SGHNT and YYREEE (reference sequence).

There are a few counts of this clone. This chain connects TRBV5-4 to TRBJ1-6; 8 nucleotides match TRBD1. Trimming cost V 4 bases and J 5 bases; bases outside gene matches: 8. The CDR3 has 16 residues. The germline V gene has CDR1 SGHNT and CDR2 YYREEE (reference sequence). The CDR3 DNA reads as TGTGCCAGCAGCGATCATCGGACAGGGAATAATTCACCCCTCCACTTT. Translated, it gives CASSDHRTGNNSPLHF.

CDR3 sequence reads: CASSGQTGASLNGYTF. The CDR3 region has the DNA TGTGCCAGCAGTGGACAGACAGGGGCAAGTCTCAACGGCTACACCTTC. J is TRBJ1-2 and V is TRBV2, with 8 bases lining up with TRBD1. The trim removed 4 bases at V and 8 bases at J, leaving 15 bases unmatched. The CDR3 spans 16 residues. The V gene's germline CDR1 is SNHLY and CDR2 FYNNEI.

This chain's CDR3 is CASSPVAGGPRDTQYF. The CDR3 region has the DNA TGCGCCAGCAGCCCTGTAGCGGGAGGGCCCCGAGATACGCAGTATTTT. The rearrangement uses TRBV4-1 and TRBJ2-3, with 11 positions matching TRBD2. Germline values: CDR1 MGHRA, CDR2 YSYEKL. The ends lost 4 bases at V and 5 bases at J; junction bases unmatched: 8. The CDR3 has 16 amino acids.

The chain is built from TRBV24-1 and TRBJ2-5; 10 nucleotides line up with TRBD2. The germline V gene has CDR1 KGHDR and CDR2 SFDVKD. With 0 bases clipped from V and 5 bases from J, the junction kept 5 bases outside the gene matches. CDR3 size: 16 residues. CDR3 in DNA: TGTGCCACCAGTGATTTGCCTAGCGGGAGCCCGGAGACCCAGTACTTC. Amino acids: CATSDLPSGSPETQYF.

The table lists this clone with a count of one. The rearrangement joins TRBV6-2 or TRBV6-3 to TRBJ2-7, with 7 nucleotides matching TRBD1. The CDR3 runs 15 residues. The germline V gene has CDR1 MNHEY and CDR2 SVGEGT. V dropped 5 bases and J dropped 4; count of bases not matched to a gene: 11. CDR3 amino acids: CASSDRDRSQYEQYF. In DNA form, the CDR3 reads TGTGCCAGCAGTGACCGGGACAGAAGCCAGTACGAGCAGTACTTC.

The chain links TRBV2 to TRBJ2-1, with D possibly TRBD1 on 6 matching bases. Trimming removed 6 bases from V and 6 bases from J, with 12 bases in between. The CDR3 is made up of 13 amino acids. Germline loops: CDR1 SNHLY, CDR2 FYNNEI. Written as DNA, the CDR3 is TGTGCCAGCAGGGGGGCTACGGCCAATGAGCAGTTCTTC. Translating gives CASRGATANEQFF.

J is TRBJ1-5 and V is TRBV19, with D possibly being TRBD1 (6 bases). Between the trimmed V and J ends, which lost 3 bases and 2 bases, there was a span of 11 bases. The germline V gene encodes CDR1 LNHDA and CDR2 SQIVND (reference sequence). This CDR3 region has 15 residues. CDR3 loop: CASSIRRQGNQPQHF. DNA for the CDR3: TGTGCCAGTAGTATTCGGCGACAGGGCAATCAGCCCCAGCATTTT. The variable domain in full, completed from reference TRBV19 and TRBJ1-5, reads DGGITQSPKYLFRKEGQNVTLSCEQNLNHDAMYWYRQDPGQGLRLIYYSQIVNDFQKGDIAEGYSVSREKKESFPLTVTSAQKNPTAFYLCASSIRRQGNQPQHFGDGTRLSIL.

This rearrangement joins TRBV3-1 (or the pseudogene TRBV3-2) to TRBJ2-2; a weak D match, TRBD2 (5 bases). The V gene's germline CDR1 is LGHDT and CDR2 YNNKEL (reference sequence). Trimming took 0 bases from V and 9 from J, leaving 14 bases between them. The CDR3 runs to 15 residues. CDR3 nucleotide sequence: TGTGCCAGCAGCCAAGATTTCGGGGAAACTCGGGAGCTGTTTTTT. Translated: CASSQDFGETRELFF.

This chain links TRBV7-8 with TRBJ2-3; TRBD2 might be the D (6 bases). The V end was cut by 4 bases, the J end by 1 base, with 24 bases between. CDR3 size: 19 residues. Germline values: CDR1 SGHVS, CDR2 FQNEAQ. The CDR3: CASSSVLAEGPKGTDTQYF. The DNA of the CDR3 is TGTGCCAGCAGCTCCGTCTTAGCGGAGGGCCCTAAGGGCACAGATACGCAGTATTTT.

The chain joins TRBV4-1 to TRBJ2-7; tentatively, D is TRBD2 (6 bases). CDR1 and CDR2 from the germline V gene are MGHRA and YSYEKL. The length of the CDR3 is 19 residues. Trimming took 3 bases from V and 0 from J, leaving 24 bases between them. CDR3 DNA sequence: TGCGCCAGCAGCCATCCTCACCCCTCAGCGGGCGGAAGCTCCTACGAGCAGTACTTC. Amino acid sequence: CASSHPHPSAGGSSYEQYF.

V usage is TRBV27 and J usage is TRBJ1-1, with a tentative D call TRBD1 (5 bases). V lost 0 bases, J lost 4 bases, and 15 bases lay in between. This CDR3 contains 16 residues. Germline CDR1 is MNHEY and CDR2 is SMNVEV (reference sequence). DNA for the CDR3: TGTGCCAGCAGTTTATCGGGGATCAGGGCTGTCACTGAAGCTTTCTTT. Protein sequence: CASSLSGIRAVTEAFF.

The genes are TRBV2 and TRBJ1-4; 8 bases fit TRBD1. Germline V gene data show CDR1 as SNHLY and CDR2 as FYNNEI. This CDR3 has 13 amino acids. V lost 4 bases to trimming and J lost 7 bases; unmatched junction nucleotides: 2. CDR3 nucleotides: TGTGCCAGCAGTGGAGACAGGGGTGAAAAACTGTTTTTT. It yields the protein CASSGDRGEKLFF.